The sequence of this TCR beta chain was determined in a study of blood T cell repertoires in COVID-19. The method was immunoSEQ multiplex PCR; TCRdb's version includes in-frame clones alone and lacks a portion of them. Seen here are about 200,000 clones, 85% to 90% observed once, and the top ten hold less than 4.5%. The sequence was collected from a woman aged 25 to 39 with acute COVID-19. The sample consisted of PBMCs or T cells enriched from blood (not recorded which).

Here the CDR3 reads CASKRTSSTDTQYF. The CDR3 DNA is TGTGCCAGCAAGAGGACTAGTAGCACAGATACGCAGTATTTT. This chain links TRBV27 with TRBJ2-3; 7 positions match TRBD2. The CDR3 sequence is 14 residues long. The trim removed 7 bases at V and 0 bases at J, leaving 4 bases unmatched. Germline V gives CDR1 MNHEY, CDR2 SMNVEV (reference sequence).